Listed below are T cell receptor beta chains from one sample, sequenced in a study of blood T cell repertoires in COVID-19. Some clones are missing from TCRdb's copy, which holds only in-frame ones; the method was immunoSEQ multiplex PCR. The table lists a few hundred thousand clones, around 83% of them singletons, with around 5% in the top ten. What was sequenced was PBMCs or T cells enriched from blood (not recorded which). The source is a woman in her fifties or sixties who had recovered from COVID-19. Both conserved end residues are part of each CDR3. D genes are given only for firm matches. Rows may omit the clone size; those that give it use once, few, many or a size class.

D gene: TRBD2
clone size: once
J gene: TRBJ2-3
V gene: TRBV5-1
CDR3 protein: CASSRTSGNSDTQYF
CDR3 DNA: TGCGCCAGCAGCCGGACTAGCGGGAACTCAGATACGCAGTATTTT

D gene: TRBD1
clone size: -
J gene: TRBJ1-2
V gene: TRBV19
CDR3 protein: CASAGRAGGSSSYTF
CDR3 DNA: TGTGCCAGTGCCGGTAGGGCAGGGGGCTCGTCAAGCTACACCTTC

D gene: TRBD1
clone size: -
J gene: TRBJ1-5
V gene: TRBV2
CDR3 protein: CASSPDRGVNQPQHF
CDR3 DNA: TGTGCCAGCAGTCCCGACAGGGGGGTCAATCAGCCCCAGCATTTT

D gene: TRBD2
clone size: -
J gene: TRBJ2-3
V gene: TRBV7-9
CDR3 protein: CASSLVAAGGRNTQYF
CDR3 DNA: TGTGCCAGCAGCTTAGTCGCAGCGGGAGGAAGAAATACGCAGTATTTT

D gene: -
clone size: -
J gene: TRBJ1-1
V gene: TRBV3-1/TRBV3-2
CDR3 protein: CASSQDRAQGTEAFF
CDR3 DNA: TGTGCCAGCAGCCAAGATAGAGCCCAGGGGACTGAAGCTTTCTTT

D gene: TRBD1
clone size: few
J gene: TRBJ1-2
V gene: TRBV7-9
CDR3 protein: CASSPGQGDYGYTF
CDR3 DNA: TGTGCCAGCAGCCCGGGACAGGGAGACTATGGCTACACCTTC

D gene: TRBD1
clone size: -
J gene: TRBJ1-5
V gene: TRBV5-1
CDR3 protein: CASSYSGGSNQPQHF
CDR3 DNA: TGCGCCAGCAGCTACTCAGGGGGGAGCAATCAGCCCCAGCATTTT

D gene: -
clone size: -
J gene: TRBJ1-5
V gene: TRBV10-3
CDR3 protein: CAISAASNSNQPQHF
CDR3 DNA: TGTGCCATCAGTGCGGCTAGTAATAGCAATCAGCCCCAGCATTTT

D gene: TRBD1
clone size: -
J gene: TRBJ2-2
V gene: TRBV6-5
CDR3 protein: CASTDRVPNTGELFF
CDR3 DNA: TGTGCCAGCACCGACAGGGTTCCGAACACCGGGGAGCTGTTTTTT

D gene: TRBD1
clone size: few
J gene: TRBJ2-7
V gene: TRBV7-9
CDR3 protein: CASSGRGRGEQYF
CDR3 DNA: TGTGCCAGCAGCGGAAGGGGGCGTGGCGAGCAGTACTTC

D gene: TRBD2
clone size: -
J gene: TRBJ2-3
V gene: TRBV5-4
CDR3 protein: CASSPGLAGGVGTDTQYF
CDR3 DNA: TGTGCCAGCAGCCCCGGACTAGCGGGGGGTGTGGGCACAGATACGCAGTATTTT

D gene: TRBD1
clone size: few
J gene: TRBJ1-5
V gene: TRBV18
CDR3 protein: CASSARTGDDQPQHF
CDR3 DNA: TGTGCCAGCTCAGCTCGGACAGGGGACGATCAGCCCCAGCATTTT

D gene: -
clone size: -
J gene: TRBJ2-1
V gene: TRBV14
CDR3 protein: CASSASHEQFF
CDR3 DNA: TGTGCCAGCAGCGCGAGCCATGAGCAGTTCTTC

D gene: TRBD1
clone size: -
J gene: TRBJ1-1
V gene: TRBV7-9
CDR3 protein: CASRTGDEAFF
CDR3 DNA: TGTGCCAGTCGGACAGGGGACGAAGCTTTCTTT

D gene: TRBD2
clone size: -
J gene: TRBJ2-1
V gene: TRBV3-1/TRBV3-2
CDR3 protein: CASSQDGGLAAYNEQFF
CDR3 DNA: TGTGCCAGCAGCCAAGATGGTGGACTAGCGGCATACAATGAGCAGTTCTTC

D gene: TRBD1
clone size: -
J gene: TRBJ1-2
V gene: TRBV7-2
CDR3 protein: CASSLNRGDHGYTF
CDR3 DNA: TGTGCCAGCAGCTTGAACAGGGGAGATCATGGCTACACCTTC

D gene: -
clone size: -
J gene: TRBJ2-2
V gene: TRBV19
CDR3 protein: CASTPDAGFTGELFF
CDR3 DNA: TGTGCCAGTACCCCCGACGCGGGGTTCACCGGGGAGCTGTTTTTT

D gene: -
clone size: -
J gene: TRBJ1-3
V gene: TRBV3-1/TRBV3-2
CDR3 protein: CASSPTIMCTFGRPGNTIYF
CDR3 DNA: TGTGCCAGCAGCCCCACAATCATGTGCACCTTCGGGAGGCCTGGAAACACCATATATTTT

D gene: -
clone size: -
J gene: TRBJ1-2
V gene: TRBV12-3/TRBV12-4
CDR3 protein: CASSLPGSGYTF
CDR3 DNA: TGTGCCAGCAGTTTACCAGGGTCTGGCTACACCTTC

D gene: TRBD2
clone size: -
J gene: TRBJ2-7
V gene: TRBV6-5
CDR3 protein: CASRGLVSYEQYF
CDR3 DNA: TGTGCCAGCAGGGGACTAGTGAGCTACGAGCAGTACTTC

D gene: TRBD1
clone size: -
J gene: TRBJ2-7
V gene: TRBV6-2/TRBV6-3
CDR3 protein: CASSQWDRGEQYF
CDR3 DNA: TGTGCCAGCAGTCAATGGGACAGGGGCGAGCAGTACTTC

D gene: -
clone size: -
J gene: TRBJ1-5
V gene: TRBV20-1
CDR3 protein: CSASLGPGNQPQHF
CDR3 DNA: TGCAGTGCTAGTCTGGGCCCAGGGAATCAGCCCCAGCATTTT

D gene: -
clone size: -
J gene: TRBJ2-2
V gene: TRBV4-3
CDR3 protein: CASSRGGLNTGELFF
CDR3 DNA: TGCGCCAGCAGCCGTGGGGGACTGAACACCGGGGAGCTGTTTTTT

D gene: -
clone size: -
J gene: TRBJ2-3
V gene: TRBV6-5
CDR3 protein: CASSYRSSGDTQYF
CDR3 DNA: TGTGCCAGCAGTTACCGATCTAGTGGTGATACGCAGTATTTT

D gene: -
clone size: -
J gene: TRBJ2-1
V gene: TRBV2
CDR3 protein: CASSVTRGNEQFF
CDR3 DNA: TGTGCCAGCAGCGTCACTAGAGGCAATGAGCAGTTCTTC

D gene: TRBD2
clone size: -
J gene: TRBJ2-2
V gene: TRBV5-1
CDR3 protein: CASSWTSGGAAQRELFF
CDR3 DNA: TGCGCCAGCAGCTGGACTAGCGGGGGGGCCGCTCAACGGGAGCTGTTTTTT